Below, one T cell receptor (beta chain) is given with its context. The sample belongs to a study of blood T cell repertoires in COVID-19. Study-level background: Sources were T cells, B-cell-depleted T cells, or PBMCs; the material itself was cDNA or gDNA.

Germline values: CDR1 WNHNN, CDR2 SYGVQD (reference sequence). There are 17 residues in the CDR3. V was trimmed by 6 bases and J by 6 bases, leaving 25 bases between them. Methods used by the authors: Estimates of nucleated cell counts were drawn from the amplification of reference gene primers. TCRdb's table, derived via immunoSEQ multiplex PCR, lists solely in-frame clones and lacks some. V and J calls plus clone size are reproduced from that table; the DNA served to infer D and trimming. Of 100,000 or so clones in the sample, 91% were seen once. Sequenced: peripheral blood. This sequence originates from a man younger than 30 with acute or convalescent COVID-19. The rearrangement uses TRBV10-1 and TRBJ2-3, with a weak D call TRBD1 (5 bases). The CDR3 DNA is TGCGCCAGCAGACTATTTCCACAGGACCGCCTATTGGATACGCAGTATTTT. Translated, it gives CASRLFPQDRLLDTQYF.